Here is one TCR beta chain with its context. Sequencing used immunoSEQ multiplex PCR; TCRdb keeps in-frame clones, though not all of them. In the table there are some 260,000 clones, roughly 88% of which are singletons. This CDR3 is built from 13 residues. The ends lost 6 bases at V and 3 bases at J; junction bases unmatched: 4. The sample is drawn from a study of blood T cell repertoires in COVID-19. Study background: The analysed material was cDNA or gDNA that came from T cells, B-cell-depleted T cells, or PBMCs.

The sequence was obtained from an elderly man with acute or convalescent COVID-19. Material for sequencing was peripheral blood. The chain recombines TRBV12-3 or TRBV12-4 with TRBJ1-1; 7 bases fit TRBD1. CDR3 in amino acids: CASSPTGDTEAFF. DNA of the CDR3: TGTGCCAGCAGCCCTACAGGGGACACTGAAGCTTTCTTT.